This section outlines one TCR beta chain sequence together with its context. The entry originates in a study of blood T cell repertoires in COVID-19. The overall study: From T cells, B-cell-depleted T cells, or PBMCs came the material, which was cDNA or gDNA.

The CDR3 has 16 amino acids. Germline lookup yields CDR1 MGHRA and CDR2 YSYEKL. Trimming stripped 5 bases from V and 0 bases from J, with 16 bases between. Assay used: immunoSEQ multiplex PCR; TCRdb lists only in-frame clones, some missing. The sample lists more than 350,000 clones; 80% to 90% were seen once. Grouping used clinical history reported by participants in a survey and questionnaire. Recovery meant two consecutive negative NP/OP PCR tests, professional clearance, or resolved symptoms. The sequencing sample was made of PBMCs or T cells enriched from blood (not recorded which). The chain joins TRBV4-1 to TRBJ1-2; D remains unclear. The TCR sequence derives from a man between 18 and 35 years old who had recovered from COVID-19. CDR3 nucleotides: TGCGCCAGCAGCACCCCCCGAGGCCCAGCTAACTATGGCTACACCTTC. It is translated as CASSTPRGPANYGYTF.